This T cell receptor (beta chain) was retrieved from a study of shared clonotypes between healthy human individuals. At the level of the study: Three plates were used per donor for CD4 naive, three for CD4 memory, two for CD8 naive and one for CD8 memory.

The V gene's germline CDR1 is MNHNS and CDR2 SASEGT. V lost 2 bases to trimming and J lost 6 bases; unmatched junction nucleotides: 12. There are 18 residues in the CDR3. Findings of the study overall: Some naive CD4 clonotypes, around 5%, turned up in common across a few donors.

Method: immunoSEQ multiplex PCR; TCRdb's copy keeps in-frame clones and lacks some. The table records about 180,000 clones, over 85% of them present only once. This clone occurred once. What it binds is not known. The chain employs TRBV6-1 and TRBJ1-4; 10 bases are a match to TRBD1. The clonotype comes from a woman in her 30s in good health. The material sequenced was naive CD4+ T cells sorted from blood. Subset defined: CD45RA+ positively selected. The CDR3 nucleotides are TGTGCCAGCAGTGAACAGGGGGACAGGGGTAGATGGGATGAAAAACTGTTTTTT. It specifies CASSEQGDRGRWDEKLFF.